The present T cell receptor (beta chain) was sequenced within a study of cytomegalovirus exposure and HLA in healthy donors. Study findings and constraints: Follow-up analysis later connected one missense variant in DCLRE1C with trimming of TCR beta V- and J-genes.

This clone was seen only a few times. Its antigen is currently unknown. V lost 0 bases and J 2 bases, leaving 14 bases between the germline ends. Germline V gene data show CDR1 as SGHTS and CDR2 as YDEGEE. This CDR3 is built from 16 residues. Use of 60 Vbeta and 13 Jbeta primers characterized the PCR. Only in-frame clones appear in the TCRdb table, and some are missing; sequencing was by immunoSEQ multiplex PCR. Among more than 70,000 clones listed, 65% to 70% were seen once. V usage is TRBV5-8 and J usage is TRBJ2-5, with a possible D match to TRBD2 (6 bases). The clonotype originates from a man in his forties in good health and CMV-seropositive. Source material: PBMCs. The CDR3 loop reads CASSLGGRRGQETQYF. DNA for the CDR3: TGTGCCAGCAGCTTGGGAGGGAGGCGCGGACAAGAGACCCAGTACTTC.